This TCR beta chain was captured by sequencing in a study of blood T cell repertoires in COVID-19. Here immunoSEQ multiplex PCR was the method, and the copy in TCRdb shows in-frame clones only, minus some. The table has 150,000 to 180,000 clones, 65% to 90% seen once; the top ten hold 9% to 13%. Trimming shortened V by 4 bases and J by 6 bases, and 15 bases separated the two germline ends. Germline values: CDR1 KGHDR, CDR2 SFDVKD. The CDR3 has 15 amino acids. Patients at the Seattle site were enrolled during active infection and followed longitudinally. The sample taken for sequencing was peripheral blood. This rearrangement joins TRBV24-1 to TRBJ1-5; D is perhaps TRBD1 (5 bases). This TCR was recovered from a woman aged 60-70 years with COVID-19, enrolled during active disease. The DNA for the CDR3 is TGTGCCACCAGTGACTCGACAGCCCCCGGTCAGCCCCAGCATTTT. Translated: CATSDSTAPGQPQHF.